The source of this T cell receptor (beta chain) is a study of shared clonotypes between healthy human individuals. This clone was observed a single time. A junction end diverges from the germline sequence, so it may reflect a read error. Germline CDR1 and CDR2: MGHRA and YSYEKL. The CDR3 contains 20 residues. Sequenced by immunoSEQ multiplex PCR; TCRdb stores in-frame clones only, minus some. The sample includes fewer than 2.5 million clones, over 85% seen only once; the top ten take approximately 0.36%. The sample consisted of naive CD4+ T cells from PBMCs. Subset of the sample: CD45RA+ positively selected. The chain joins TRBV4-1 to TRBJ2-2, with 12 bases lining up with TRBD2. This receptor was obtained from a man younger than 30 in good health. Some clones in this sample may be carry-over from other donors' samples. The CDR3 loop reads CASSQERDRTSGAKTGELFF. CDR3 in DNA: TGCGCCAGCAGCCAAGAAAGGGACCGGACTAGCGGGGCGAAAACCGGGGAGCTGTTTTTT.